The present entry profiles one T cell receptor (beta chain) with its context. This clonotype has ten or more counts. Its cognate antigen has yet to be identified. No per-base quality is available; no much larger clone lies one base away. The data originate from a study of blood T cells in healthy people across ages (dated by TCRdb to between 2014 and 2016). About the full investigation: In model experiments, roughly one uniquely barcoded TCR beta cDNA molecule per two T cells was captured by template switching. Four age groups were formed from the donors: young (average approximately 15 years), middle-aged (more than 35), aged (about 62) and long-lived (around 82). For two donors (one aged 18 to 30 and one aged 80 or older), the study analyzed two additional independent replicas of 1 million unique cDNA reads from the same blood draw. Age-related changes in TCR beta repertoire diversity were measured in the study by deep sequencing normalized with unique cDNA molecular identifiers. Donors of different ages were randomly distributed across sequencing lanes to avoid experimental bias.

The paper as a whole reports these results and caveats: Compared with the aged group, the long-lived group had more naive CD4+ T cells, fewer expanded clones and increased TCR diversity, suggesting age selection. Total diversity estimates from one million sequenced T cells were considered lower bounds and underestimates. Because donor CMV infection status was unknown, age-related changes in expanded clonotypes were potentially confounded. Observed TCR beta diversity per million T cells fell roughly linearly with age, and a significant reduction was already apparent by age roughly 40. The percentage of naive T cells measured by flow cytometry correlated strongly with observed TCR beta diversity. Bulk unsorted PBMC profiling prevented conclusive comparison of naive and antigen-experienced compartments.

Donors were a few dozen systemically healthy Caucasian individuals from Russia aged roughly 6 to 100 years. Each donor gave around 9 milliliters of peripheral blood, collected into EDTA-treated Vacutainer tubes. Ficoll-Paque density-gradient centrifugation was used to isolate PBMCs, with at least 7 million per sample. Trizol reagent was used to extract total RNA from PBMCs, with at least 5.5 micrograms per sample. For every donor, flow cytometry on a PBMC aliquot measured the percentage of naive CD45RAhigh/CD27high T cells. Libraries came from 5' RACE. TCRdb shows the sequencer as Illumina HiSeq 2500. A second PCR of about 6 to 12 cycles was run with a J-beta primer mix and a sample-barcoded 5' primer. A unique molecular identifier was introduced onto each TCR beta cDNA molecule by a template-switch 5' adaptor carrying 12 random nucleotides. Each sample yielded at least 2.5 million CDR3-containing paired-end reads. First-strand cDNA synthesis was performed from all RNA using the Mint cDNA synthesis kit, with priming by a TRBC-specific oligonucleotide. Following uracil-DNA glycosylase treatment, all cDNA underwent a first 18-cycle PCR with the universal primers M1SS and BC2_uni_R. Processing in the source paper ran as follows. Each sample was normalized by randomly selecting 1 million high-quality reads, each carrying a distinct molecular identifier. Reads with shared molecular identifiers were discarded instead of being binned into consensus sequences. MiTCR, run with a Q25 quality threshold and the strictest error-elimination algorithm, handled CDR3 identification, clonotype clustering and error correction. A nonparametric unseen species model using Euler transformation provided a lower-bound estimate of total TCR beta diversity. The public reads were run again by TCRdb, first through fastp at Q25 and then through MiXCR, and only productive beta chains were kept. Rows with one shared CDR3 protein collapse into an entry with the most common genes and DNA. TCRdb's processing, not the authors', yielded these V and J calls. Present in this sample are some 900,000 distinct CDR3 sequences, around 26% of which were seen just once. Jointly, the top ten make up roughly a sixth of the sample.

CDR1 and CDR2, per the germline V gene, are SGDLS and YYNGEE. A distance of 18 bases separates the germline ends of V and J, which lose 6 bases and 4 bases respectively. The CDR3 sequence holds 15 residues, the cysteine and phenylalanine included. Only CDR3 DNA is held: 45 bases, read in frame from base 1. The V and J genes are TRBV9 and TRBJ2-3, with the D gene possibly TRBD1 or TRBD2, each one fitting 7 bases. The clonotype originates from a woman aged 80 or over in good health. The sequencing input was blood. In nucleotide form, the sequence is TGTGCCAGCAATCGGGCGCAGGGGGGGTCAGATACGCAGTATTTT. Translated, this is CASNRAQGGSDTQYF.